These 24 T cell receptor beta chains originate from one sample sequenced in a study of T cells expressing NK-cell markers. One entry per CDR3 protein, without DNA, is what TCRdb gives after re-calling the 5' RACE reads. This table holds 300,000 to 500,000 distinct CDR3 sequences. Sequencing was done on a sample of blood T cells: a sorted CD56 or NKG2C T cell subset, CD4+ or CD8+ T cells, or bulk PBMC T cells (not recorded which). Receptors originate from a woman aged 45 to 65 in good health.

The rearrangement uses TRBV7-2 and TRBJ2-5; TCRdb gives TRBD2 as the D gene, but with no DNA this cannot be confirmed. Germline V gene data show CDR1 as SGHTA and CDR2 as FQGNSA. This CDR3 region has 15 residues. Here the CDR3 reads CASSSSGGRGETQYF.

The V call is TRBV2, the J call TRBJ2-3; TCRdb's D gene call, TRBD2, goes unchecked for lack of DNA. The germline CDR1 and CDR2 sequences are SNHLY and FYNNEI. The CDR3 consists of 17 residues. The CDR3 reads CASSLFGLAGVSDTQYF.

This chain connects TRBV7-2 to TRBJ2-1; TCRdb indicates TRBD1, and absent DNA this call remains unverified. This CDR3 is built from 15 residues. Germline V gene sequence: CDR1 SGHTA, CDR2 FQGNSA. This CDR3 reads CASSLYVGEGNEQFF.

The genes are TRBV6-4 and TRBJ2-1. Germline V gene data show CDR1 as MRHNA and CDR2 as SNTAGT. The length of the CDR3 is 15 residues. The CDR3 protein is CASSDSGSSYNEQFF.

V gene TRBV20-1 combines with J gene TRBJ2-1; TCRdb selects TRBD1, and the lack of DNA leaves this call unchecked. In germline, CDR1 is DFQATT, CDR2 SNEGSKA (reference sequence). The CDR3 has 12 amino acids. The CDR3 sequence: CSARDWGTRSFF.

V gene TRBV11-2 combines with J gene TRBJ2-3; as DNA is missing, the TRBD1 call by TCRdb cannot be tested. CDR1 is SGHAT, CDR2 FQNNGV, per germline. The CDR3 is made up of 17 amino acids. The CDR3 here is CASSFPLAEQNTDTQYF.

This sequence joins TRBV4-1 and TRBJ1-2; TCRdb names TRBD1, which stays unverified in the absence of DNA. Germline lookup yields CDR1 MGHRA and CDR2 YSYEKL. This CDR3 comprises 16 residues. This CDR3 is CASSQERRDRSYGYTF.

CDR3 residues: CASSLWAVTGANVLTF. The V call is TRBV5-5, the J call TRBJ2-6. There are 16 residues in the CDR3. The germline CDR1 and CDR2 sequences are SGHKS and YYEKEE (reference sequence).

The gene calls are TRBV24-1 and TRBJ2-1. CDR3 length equals 14 residues. Germline V gives CDR1 KGHDR, CDR2 SFDVKD. This CDR3 is CATSDRDLHNEQFF.

The chain is built from TRBV12-3 or TRBV12-4 and TRBJ2-3; TCRdb's assignment of TRBD2 cannot be checked, as there is no DNA. The CDR3 consists of 15 residues. The CDR3 sequence: CASHPSGRPTDTQYF.

V gene TRBV25-1 combines with J gene TRBJ1-2; checking the TCRdb D call of TRBD1 is not possible without DNA. Germline V gene lookup returns CDR1 MGHDK and CDR2 SYGVNS. The CDR3 runs to 14 residues. CDR3 sequence: CASSRTGGRSGYTF.

The chain is built from TRBV5-1 and TRBJ1-4; TCRdb outputs TRBD1, but without DNA this stays unchecked. This CDR3 spans 15 amino acids. CDR1 is SGHRS, CDR2 YFSETQ, per germline. CDR3 protein: CASTRRGDGDEKLFF.

The rearrangement links TRBV6-5 to TRBJ2-5. This CDR3 is built from 14 residues. Germline CDR1 is MNHEY and CDR2 is SVGAGI. The chain's CDR3 is CASSYSWWKETQYF.

The chain recombines TRBV12-3 or TRBV12-4 with TRBJ2-4; TCRdb returns TRBD2, unconfirmable since there is no DNA. The CDR3 totals 20 residues. The CDR3 spells CASATHWAGVGELAKNIQYF.

The chain joins TRBV5-6 to TRBJ1-6; TCRdb indicates TRBD1, and absent DNA this call remains unverified. CDR1 is SGHDT and CDR2 is YYEEEE in the germline V gene. This CDR3 is built from 15 residues. CDR3 sequence reads: CASSLVDSYNSPLHF.

The chain is built from TRBV15 and TRBJ2-2; the TCRdb D gene call, TRBD2, has no DNA to confirm it. The CDR3 runs 17 residues. CDR1 and CDR2 from the germline V gene are LNHNV and YYDKDF (reference sequence). The CDR3 spells CATSRVGLQGGTGELFF.

This chain joins TRBV15 and TRBJ2-1; TCRdb proposes TRBD1, but this gene call is untestable without DNA. The CDR3 is 14 amino acids. Germline V lookup: CDR1 LNHNV, CDR2 YYDKDF (reference sequence). This CDR3 reads CATSSFAGAAEQFF.

CDR3 in amino acids: CASSSSSQGAGYTF. J is TRBJ1-2 and V is TRBV5-6; the D call of TRBD1 rests on TCRdb alone, since no DNA is present to check it. CDR1 SGHDT and CDR2 YYEEEE come from the germline V gene. The CDR3 consists of 14 residues.

V and J are TRBV5-1 and TRBJ1-3. CDR3 length: 15 residues. Germline loops: CDR1 SGHRS, CDR2 YFSETQ. The CDR3: CASSLEGNSGNTIYF.

This chain links TRBV25-1 with TRBJ1-1. CDR1 is MGHDK and CDR2 is SYGVNS in the germline V gene. The CDR3 has 13 amino acids. This chain's CDR3 is CASSDLGFAYAFF.

The J gene is TRBJ2-1, the V gene TRBV7-9; the TCRdb D gene call, TRBD2, has no DNA to confirm it. CDR3 size: 15 residues. From germline, CDR1 is SEHNR and CDR2 FQNEAQ (reference sequence). CDR3 amino acids: CASGGREGRLNEQFF.

This sequence joins TRBV29-1 and TRBJ2-3. CDR1 and CDR2 from the germline V gene are SQVTM and ANQGSEA. CDR3 size: 12 residues. The CDR3 here is CSAVKSADTQYF.

This chain joins TRBV25-1 and TRBJ2-5. The CDR3 sequence is 13 residues long. The germline V gene encodes CDR1 MGHDK and CDR2 SYGVNS. CDR3 protein: CASSEFVGETQYF.

This rearrangement joins TRBV7-8 to TRBJ1-1; the D call from TCRdb, TRBD1, cannot be confirmed without DNA. This CDR3 is 12 amino acids long. The germline V gene has CDR1 SGHVS and CDR2 FQNEAQ. The chain's CDR3 is CASSEGAIEAFF.